These T cell receptor beta chains were read from a single sample in a study of post-analysis software for immune sequencing data. TCRdb processed the PCR reads anew with MiXCR; each CDR3 protein has one entry. The sample lists 500,000 to 600,000 distinct CDR3 sequences, 44% seen once, with about 1.5% in the top ten. Specimen: blood. These receptors came from a girl under 18 with multiple sclerosis. Each CDR3 is given with its conserved first and last residue. The D gene is left open where the match is weak. A clone size is listed for some rows: how often the clone was seen (once, few, many), or a class if it is expanded.

d_gene	len	v_gene	abundance	j_gene	CDR3nt	CDR3aa
.	14	TRBV5-5	.	TRBJ1-5	TGTGCCAGCAGTTCGGACTCGGGCAATCAGCCCCAGCATTTT	CASSSDSGNQPQHF
TRBD1	16	TRBV7-9	.	TRBJ1-4	TGTGCCAGCAGCCAACAGTCCAGACAGGGAGGTGAAAAACTGTTTTTT	CASSQQSRQGGEKLFF
.	17	TRBV9	.	TRBJ2-2	TGTGCCAGCAGCGTGGAGGGAAGGGGGCGAAGCACCGGGGAGCTGTTTTTT	CASSVEGRGRSTGELFF
.	12	TRBV29-1	.	TRBJ2-7	TGCAGCGTTCAAATCAGGGCCTACGAGCAGTACTTC	CSVQIRAYEQYF
.	13	TRBV5-5	.	TRBJ1-2	TGTGCCAGCAGACCTCAGAGGTCAGGCGGCTACACCTTC	CASRPQRSGGYTF
TRBD1	16	TRBV12-3/TRBV12-4	.	TRBJ1-2	TGTGCCAGCAGTTTAGGGGACAGTCCTGTGAATTGGGGCTACACCTTC	CASSLGDSPVNWGYTF
TRBD2	16	TRBV12-3/TRBV12-4	few	TRBJ2-4	TGTGCCAGCAGTTCAGGGCGGGGGGCGGAGAGGGACATTCAGTACTTC	CASSSGRGAERDIQYF
TRBD2	18	TRBV7-9	few	TRBJ2-7	TGTGCCAGCAGCTTAGCGGTGGGACTAGCGGGAAGGAGCAACGAGCAGTACTTC	CASSLAVGLAGRSNEQYF
.	16	TRBV2	few	TRBJ2-5	TGTGCCAGCAGTGAAAGTAGAGGAGTAGCGAAGGGGACCCAGTACTTC	CASSESRGVAKGTQYF
.	15	TRBV7-9	once	TRBJ1-1	TGTGCCAGCAGCTTTGGGGCCCCCGGGTACACTGAAGCTTTCTTT	CASSFGAPGYTEAFF
.	13	TRBV7-9	.	TRBJ2-1	TGTGCCAGCAGCTTATTCGCGGGCAATGAGCAGTTCTTC	CASSLFAGNEQFF
TRBD2	15	TRBV2	.	TRBJ2-7	TGTGCCAGCATCCCCCGGCTGCGAAGCGGGACCGAGCAGTACTTC	CASIPRLRSGTEQYF
.	13	TRBV7-3	few	TRBJ1-1	TGTGCCAGCAGCTGGTCAGGGAACACTGAAGCTTTCTTT	CASSWSGNTEAFF
TRBD2	17	TRBV9	.	TRBJ2-5	TGTGCCAGCAGCGTCGGACTAGTGGGACTATTGCAAGAGACCCAGTACTTC	CASSVGLVGLLQETQYF
.	14	TRBV29-1	few	TRBJ2-6	TGCAGCGTTGAAGCGGACTCTGGGGCCAACGTCCTGACTTTC	CSVEADSGANVLTF
.	12	TRBV12-3/TRBV12-4	many	TRBJ2-1	TGTGCCAGCAGCCTTCGGGCCAATGAGCAGTTCTTC	CASSLRANEQFF
TRBD1	16	TRBV9	.	TRBJ1-6	TGTGCCAGCAGCGTAGAGACAGGGAAGCGGAATTCACCCCTCCACTTT	CASSVETGKRNSPLHF
.	15	TRBV7-9	.	TRBJ2-1	TGTGCCAGCAGCTTAGTCTGGCGCACCTACAATGAGCAGTTCTTC	CASSLVWRTYNEQFF
TRBD1	13	TRBV5-1	.	TRBJ1-2	TGCGCCAGCGCCCCACAGGGGGACTATGGCTACACCTTC	CASAPQGDYGYTF
.	14	TRBV29-1	.	TRBJ1-1	TGCAGCGTTGAACGCGGGCTTGCGAACACTGAAGCTTTCTTT	CSVERGLANTEAFF
.	14	TRBV6-1	.	TRBJ2-1	TGTGCCACCCAGGGGGAGGGCCGTCTAAATGAGCAGTTCTTC	CATQGEGRLNEQFF
.	18	TRBV7-9	.	TRBJ2-6	TGTGCCAGCAGCTTAGCAGGAGGAAGGTCCTCTGGGGCCAACGTCCTGACTTTC	CASSLAGGRSSGANVLTF
.	12	TRBV12-3/TRBV12-4	once	TRBJ2-7	TGTGCCAGCACCTTAAATCTGTACGAGCAGTACTTC	CASTLNLYEQYF
.	12	TRBV29-1	few	TRBJ2-1	TGCAGCTCCCGAGCGCCTAACAATGAGCAGTTCTTC	CSSRAPNNEQFF
.	13	TRBV11-2	.	TRBJ2-1	TGTGCCAGCAGCTTAGATCGGGCGGCTGAGCAGTTCTTC	CASSLDRAAEQFF
.	15	TRBV27	.	TRBJ2-5	TGTGCCAGCAGCGTGGAATTCCGGGAACAAGAGACCCAGTACTTC	CASSVEFREQETQYF
.	13	TRBV12-3/TRBV12-4	.	TRBJ1-1	TGTGCCAGCAAAGAGGAGGGGGGGACTGAAGCTTTCTTT	CASKEEGGTEAFF
TRBD1	16	TRBV9	.	TRBJ2-5	TGTGCCAGCAGCGGGGGGACAGGGAATGAATGGGGGACCCAGTACTTC	CASSGGTGNEWGTQYF
.	16	TRBV29-1	few	TRBJ2-3	TGCAGCGTTGTACCCATGCGACCTACTCAGGCAGATACGCAGTATTTT	CSVVPMRPTQADTQYF
TRBD1	15	TRBV12-3/TRBV12-4	.	TRBJ2-4	TGTGCCAGCAGCCTGACAGGGATTGCCAAAAACATTCAGTACTTC	CASSLTGIAKNIQYF
.	11	TRBV7-9	few	TRBJ2-7	TGTGCCAGCAGCTTAAAAGAGCTGCAGTACTTC	CASSLKELQYF
.	15	TRBV2	.	TRBJ1-4	TGTGCCAGCAGGCCCCAGGGACTAACTAATGAAAAACTGTTTTTT	CASRPQGLTNEKLFF
.	14	TRBV5-1	.	TRBJ2-1	TGCGCCAGCAGCTTGTTGAGGGGTGGAGAGGAGCAGTTCTTC	CASSLLRGGEEQFF
TRBD2	14	TRBV7-9	.	TRBJ2-1	TGTGCCAGCAAGGATCTAGCGGGAGGGCATGAGCAGTTCTTC	CASKDLAGGHEQFF
TRBD1	12	TRBV6-1	.	TRBJ1-2	TGTGCCAGTAAATCGGACAGGGAAGGCTACACCTTC	CASKSDREGYTF
TRBD1	15	TRBV12-3/TRBV12-4	many	TRBJ2-1	TGTGCCAGCAGCCTCCTTCAGGGGGCCTTGGATGAGCAGTTCTTC	CASSLLQGALDEQFF
.	13	TRBV27	few	TRBJ2-5	TGTGCCAGCTGGGACGGGTTCCAAGAGACCCAGTACTTC	CASWDGFQETQYF
TRBD1	15	TRBV30	.	TRBJ1-3	TGTGCCTGGAGTCCGAGGACAGGGTGGGGAAACACCATATATTTT	CAWSPRTGWGNTIYF
TRBD2	17	TRBV5-1	few	TRBJ2-7	TGCGCCAGCAGCTCACCGGCCGGACTAGCGAACCCCTACGAGCAGTACTTC	CASSSPAGLANPYEQYF
TRBD1	15	TRBV6-5	.	TRBJ2-4	TGTGCCAGCAGTCGGCCGGGACAGGGGCGAGACATTCAGTACTTC	CASSRPGQGRDIQYF
.	16	TRBV20-1	.	TRBJ2-7	TGCAGTGCTAGAGATTCCGCCCCGATTCTTAACTACGAGCAGTACTTC	CSARDSAPILNYEQYF
.	12	TRBV2	few	TRBJ2-5	TGTGCCGTCCAGCTCGACGGCGGGACCCAGTACTTC	CAVQLDGGTQYF
.	13	TRBV6-5	once	TRBJ2-4	TGTGCCAGCAGGTATGGGCCAGGGTCAGAGCAGTACTTC	CASRYGPGSEQYF
TRBD1	16	TRBV20-1	.	TRBJ1-2	TGCAGTGCTAGAACTTTGACACAGGGGATCGGCTATGGCTACACCTTC	CSARTLTQGIGYGYTF
.	16	TRBV5-1	.	TRBJ2-1	TGCGCCAGCAGCTTGTGGTCTTACGCCGGTTACAATGAGCAGTTCTTC	CASSLWSYAGYNEQFF
.	21	TRBV13	.	TRBJ2-3	TGTGCCAGCAGCACCTCGACAGGGATCTTGAGCGGGACGTCTAGCACAGATACGCAGTATTTT	CASSTSTGILSGTSSTDTQYF
TRBD2	15	TRBV7-2	.	TRBJ2-7	TGTGCCAGCAGCTTAGAGCTAGCGGGCCTCTACGAGCAGTACTTC	CASSLELAGLYEQYF